This T cell receptor (beta chain) stems from a study of identical twins (dated by TCRdb to about 2016). General notes on the study: To test whether fetal clonotypes persist, this study deep-sequenced TCR alpha and beta repertoires from monozygotic twins, from unrelated adults of various ages, and from cord blood. Replicate twin experiments were performed at different times using different library preparation protocols to rule out contamination. The paper as a whole reports these results and caveats: Fewer insertions were carried by abundant cord blood beta clonotypes, a similar but weaker trend appeared in young adult naive repertoires, and no such trend appeared in memory repertoires. Recombination models systematically underestimated out-of-frame TCR alpha sharing in monozygotic twins but agreed with sharing between unrelated individuals. Invariant T cells such as MAIT and iNKT could partly confound zero-insertion analyses, although diverse VJ usage argued against such confounding for most clonotypes. The excess sharing between twins in beta out-of-frame sequences was weaker because fewer shared sequences reduced the signal-to-noise ratio. Compared with coincidental sharing between unrelated individuals, an excess of low generation-probability sequences was observed among out-of-frame TCR alpha sequences shared between twins. Conclusions relied on cross-sectional statistical analysis, since the same donors could not be followed over many years.

On this clonotype itself: Its antigen target is currently unknown. Per-base quality was not reported, and no clone a single base away is much larger than it.

From cysteine to phenylalanine, the CDR3 is 14 amino acids long. The only DNA kept is the CDR3, 42 bases in frame from the first base. CDR1 and CDR2 are read off the germline V gene (reference sequence) as DFQATT and SNEGSKA. Here V drops 6 bases and J drops 5 bases, and the junction holds 10 bases not matched to any gene. All donors were healthy Caucasians. Library generation was performed with 5' RACE. The listed sequencing device is Illumina HiSeq 2000. Template switching introduced a universal primer binding site; the final cDNA contained a unique molecular identifier, enabling accurate counting of TCR cDNA molecules. First-strand cDNA for TCR alpha and beta chains was synthesized from specific primers in the conserved constant-segment region. Each cDNA library was double barcoded, with a SMART-Mk sample barcode plus Illumina barcodes, to control for contamination. Two successive PCR steps introduced TruSeq adapter sequences along with Illumina sample barcodes. The Illumina HiSeq platform was used with custom primers to sequence TCR alpha and beta cDNA libraries. In the authors' own workflow: Unique molecular identifiers were extracted from raw reads with MiGEC, and CDR3 positions were determined with MiXCR. Recombination models were inferred per individual with the repgenHMM and IGoR tools using an EM algorithm. The tcR package in R was used for shared clonotype analysis, with sharing normalized by the product of cloneset sizes. Out-of-frame nonproductive sequences were analyzed to study raw recombination free of thymic and clonal selection effects. The raw public data were reprocessed by TCRdb itself: fastp quality trimming at Q25, MiXCR clonotype calling, in-frame beta chains only. All rows with the same CDR3 protein become a single entry with the most common DNA and genes. The authors' filters were not applied to this entry. For this sample the table gives 1.5 million to 2 million distinct CDR3 sequences, of which 32% were detected only once. The top ten hold about 0.3% of the sample.

The chain employs TRBV20-1 and TRBJ2-3, with TRBD2 matching 8 junction bases. Source material: cord blood. The sequence came from a newborn girl in good health. The sequence in DNA is TGCAGTGCCGACGAGCGGGAGTGGGAAGATACGCAGTATTTT. The encoded protein is CSADEREWEDTQYF.